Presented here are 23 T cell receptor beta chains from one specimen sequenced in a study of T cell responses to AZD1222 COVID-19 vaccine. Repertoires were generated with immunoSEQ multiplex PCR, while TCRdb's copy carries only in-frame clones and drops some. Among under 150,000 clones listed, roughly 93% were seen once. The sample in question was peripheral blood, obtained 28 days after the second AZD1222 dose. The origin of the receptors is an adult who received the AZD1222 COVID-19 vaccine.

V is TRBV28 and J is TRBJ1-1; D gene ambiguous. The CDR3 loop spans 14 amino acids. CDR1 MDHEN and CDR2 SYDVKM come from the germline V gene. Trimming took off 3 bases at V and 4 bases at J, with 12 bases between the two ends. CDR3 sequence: CASSFARRGTEAFF. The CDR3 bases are TGTGCCAGCAGTTTCGCTCGACGGGGCACTGAAGCTTTCTTT.

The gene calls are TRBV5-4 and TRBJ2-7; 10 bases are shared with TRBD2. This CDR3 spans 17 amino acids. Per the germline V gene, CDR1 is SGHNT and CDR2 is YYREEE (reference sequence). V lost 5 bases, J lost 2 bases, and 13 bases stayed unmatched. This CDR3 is CASRRWGSGLAAYEQYF. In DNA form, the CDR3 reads TGTGCCAGCAGGAGGTGGGGGTCAGGACTAGCGGCCTACGAGCAGTACTTC.

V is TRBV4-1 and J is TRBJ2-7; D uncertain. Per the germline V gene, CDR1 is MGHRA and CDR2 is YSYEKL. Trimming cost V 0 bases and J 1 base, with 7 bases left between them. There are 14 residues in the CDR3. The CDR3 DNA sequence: TGCGCCAGCAGCCAAGAATGGGCTTCCTACGAGCAGTACTTC. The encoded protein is CASSQEWASYEQYF.

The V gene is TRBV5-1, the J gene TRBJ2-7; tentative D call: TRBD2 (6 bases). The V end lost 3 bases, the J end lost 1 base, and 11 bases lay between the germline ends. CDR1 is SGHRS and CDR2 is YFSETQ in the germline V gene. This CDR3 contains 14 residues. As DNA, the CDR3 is TGCGCCAGCAGCTGGGGACTGTCTTCCTACGAGCAGTACTTC. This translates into CASSWGLSSYEQYF.

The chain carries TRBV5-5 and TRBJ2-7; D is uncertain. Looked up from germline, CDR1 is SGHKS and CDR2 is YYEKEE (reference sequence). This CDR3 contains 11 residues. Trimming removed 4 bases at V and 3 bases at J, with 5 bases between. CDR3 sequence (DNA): TGTGCCAGCAGCGGGGTCTACGAGCAGTACGTC. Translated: CASSGVYEQYV.

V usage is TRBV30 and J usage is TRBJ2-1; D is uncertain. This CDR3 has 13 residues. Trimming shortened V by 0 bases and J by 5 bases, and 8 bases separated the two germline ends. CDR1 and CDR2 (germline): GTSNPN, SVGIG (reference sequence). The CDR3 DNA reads TGTGCCTGGAGTGTAACCGCTGACAATGAGCAGTTCTTC. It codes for CAWSVTADNEQFF.

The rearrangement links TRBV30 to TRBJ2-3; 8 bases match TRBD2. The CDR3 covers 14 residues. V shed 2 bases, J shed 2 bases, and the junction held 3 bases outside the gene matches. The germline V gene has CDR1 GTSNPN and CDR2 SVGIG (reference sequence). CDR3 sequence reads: CAWSSGGPTDTQYF. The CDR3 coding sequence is TGTGCCTGGAGTTCGGGGGGGCCCACAGATACGCAGTATTTT.

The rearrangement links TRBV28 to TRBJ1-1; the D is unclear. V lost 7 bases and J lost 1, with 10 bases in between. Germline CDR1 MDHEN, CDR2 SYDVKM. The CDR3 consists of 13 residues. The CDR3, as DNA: TGTGCCAGCAATTGGTTGAAGAACACTGAAGCTTTCTTT. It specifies CASNWLKNTEAFF.

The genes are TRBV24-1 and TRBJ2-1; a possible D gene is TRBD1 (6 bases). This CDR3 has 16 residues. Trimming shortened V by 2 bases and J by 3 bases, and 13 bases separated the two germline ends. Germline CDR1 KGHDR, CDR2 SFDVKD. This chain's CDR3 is CATSDSTGYDYNEQFF. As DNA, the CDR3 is TGTGCCACCAGTGATTCTACAGGGTACGACTACAATGAGCAGTTCTTC.

CDR3: CASTQGRDTEAFF. The CDR3 region has the DNA TGTGCCAGTACCCAGGGGCGGGACACTGAAGCTTTCTTT. The chain carries TRBV28 and TRBJ1-1; D is possibly TRBD1 (6 bases). The CDR3 length is 13 residues. The germline V and J ends were trimmed by 9 bases and 3 bases, with 14 bases remaining between them. The V gene's germline CDR1 is MDHEN and CDR2 SYDVKM.

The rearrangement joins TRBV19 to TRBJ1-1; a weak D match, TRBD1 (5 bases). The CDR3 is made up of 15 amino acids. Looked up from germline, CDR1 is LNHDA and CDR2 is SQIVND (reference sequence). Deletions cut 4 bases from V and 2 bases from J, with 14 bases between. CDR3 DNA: TGTGCCAGTAGTAGGACGCTCGGGGACAACACTGAAGCTTTCTTT. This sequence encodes CASSRTLGDNTEAFF.

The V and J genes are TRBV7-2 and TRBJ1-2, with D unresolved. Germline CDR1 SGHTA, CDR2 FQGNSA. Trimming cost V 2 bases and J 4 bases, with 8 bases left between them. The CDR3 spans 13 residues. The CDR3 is CASSLNRPYGYTF. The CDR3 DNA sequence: TGTGCCAGCAGCTTAAACCGACCCTATGGCTACACCTTC. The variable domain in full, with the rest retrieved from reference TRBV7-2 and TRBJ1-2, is GAGVSQSPSNKVTEKGKDVELRCDPISGHTALYWYRQSLGQGLEFLIYFQGNSAPDKSGLPSDRFSAERTGGSVSTLTIQRTQQEDSAVYLCASSLNRPYGYTFGSGTRLTVV.

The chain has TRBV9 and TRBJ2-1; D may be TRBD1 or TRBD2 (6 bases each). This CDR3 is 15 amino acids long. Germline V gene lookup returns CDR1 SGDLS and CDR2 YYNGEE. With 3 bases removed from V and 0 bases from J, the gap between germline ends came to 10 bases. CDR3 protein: CASSEGGGSYNEQFF. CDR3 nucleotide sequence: TGTGCCAGCAGCGAGGGGGGTGGCTCCTACAATGAGCAGTTCTTC.

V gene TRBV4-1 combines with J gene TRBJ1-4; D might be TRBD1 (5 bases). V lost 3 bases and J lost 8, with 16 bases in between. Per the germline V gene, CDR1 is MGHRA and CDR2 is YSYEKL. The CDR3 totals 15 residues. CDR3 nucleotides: TGCGCCAGCAGCCAGATTGACGGACCAGGGGAAAAACTGTTTTTT. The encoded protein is CASSQIDGPGEKLFF.

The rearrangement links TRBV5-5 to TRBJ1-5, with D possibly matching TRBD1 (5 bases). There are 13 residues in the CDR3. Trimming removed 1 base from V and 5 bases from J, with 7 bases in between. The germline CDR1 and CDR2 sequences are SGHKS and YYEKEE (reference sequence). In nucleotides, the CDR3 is TGTGCCAGCAGCTTGAGGGGAGATCAGCCCCAGCATTTT. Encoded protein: CASSLRGDQPQHF.

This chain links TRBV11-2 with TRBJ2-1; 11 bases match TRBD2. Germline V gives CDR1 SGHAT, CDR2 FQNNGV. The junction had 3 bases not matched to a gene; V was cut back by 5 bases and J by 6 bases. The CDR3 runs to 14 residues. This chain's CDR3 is CASSMGLAVNEQFF. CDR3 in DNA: TGTGCCAGCAGCATGGGACTAGCGGTCAATGAGCAGTTCTTC.

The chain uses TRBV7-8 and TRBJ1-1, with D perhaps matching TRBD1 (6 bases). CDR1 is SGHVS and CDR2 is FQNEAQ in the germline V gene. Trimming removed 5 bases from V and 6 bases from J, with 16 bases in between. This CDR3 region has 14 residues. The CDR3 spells CASSPQGLAAEAFF. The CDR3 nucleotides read TGTGCCAGCAGCCCACAGGGATTGGCTGCTGAAGCTTTCTTT.

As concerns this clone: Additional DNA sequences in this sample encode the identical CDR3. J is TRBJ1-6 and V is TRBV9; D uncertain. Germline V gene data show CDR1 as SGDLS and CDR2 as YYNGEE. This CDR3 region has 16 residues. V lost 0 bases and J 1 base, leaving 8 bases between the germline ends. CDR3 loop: CASSVGRDSYNSPLHF. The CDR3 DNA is TGTGCCAGCAGCGTAGGTAGAGATTCCTATAATTCACCCCTCCACTTT.

The CDR3 DNA reads as TGTGCCTGGAGGACAGCTGAAAAACTGTTTTTT. It yields the protein CAWRTAEKLFF. The V call is TRBV30, the J call TRBJ1-4; tentative D call: TRBD1 (5 bases). Germline V gives CDR1 GTSNPN, CDR2 SVGIG (reference sequence). The CDR3 sequence is 11 residues long. V lost 3 bases and J 7 bases, leaving 6 bases between the germline ends.

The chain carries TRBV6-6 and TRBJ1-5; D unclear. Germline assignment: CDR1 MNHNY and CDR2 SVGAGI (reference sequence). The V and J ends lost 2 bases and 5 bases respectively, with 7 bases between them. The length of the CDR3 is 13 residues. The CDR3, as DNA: TGTGCCAGCAGTTACCCAAAGGATCAGCCCCAGCATTTT. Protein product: CASSYPKDQPQHF.

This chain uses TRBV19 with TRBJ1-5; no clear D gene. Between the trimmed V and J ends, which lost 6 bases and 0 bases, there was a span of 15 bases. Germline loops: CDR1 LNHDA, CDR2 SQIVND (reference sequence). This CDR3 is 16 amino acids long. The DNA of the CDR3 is TGTGCCAGTAGCATACGGGAATGGTATAGCAATCAGCCCCAGCATTTT. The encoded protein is CASSIREWYSNQPQHF.

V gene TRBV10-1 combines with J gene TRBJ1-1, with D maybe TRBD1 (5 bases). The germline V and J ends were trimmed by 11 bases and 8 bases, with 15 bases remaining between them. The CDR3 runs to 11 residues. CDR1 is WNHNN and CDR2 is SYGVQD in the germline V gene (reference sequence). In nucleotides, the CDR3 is TGCGCCGACCCGGGGGTCGGGGAAGCTTTCTTT. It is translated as CADPGVGEAFF.

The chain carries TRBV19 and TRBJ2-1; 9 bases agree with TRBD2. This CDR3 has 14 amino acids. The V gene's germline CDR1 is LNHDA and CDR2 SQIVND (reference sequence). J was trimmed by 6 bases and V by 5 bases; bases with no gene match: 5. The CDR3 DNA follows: TGTGCCAGTAGTCTAGCGGGATCCCGCAATGAGCAGTTCTTC. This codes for CASSLAGSRNEQFF.